The source of this T cell receptor beta chain is a study of cytomegalovirus exposure and HLA in healthy donors. Whole-study context: The 100 to 150 validation repertoires and the approximately 630 first-cohort repertoires shared a platform, a later analysis reported. Regarding the study as a whole: Within the 120 or so validation repertoires, first-cohort TCR clusters tended to co-occur, according to a later analysis. Altogether, 150 to 200 TCR beta chains were recorded as cytomegalovirus-associated.

Data came from immunoSEQ multiplex PCR; TCRdb stores just in-frame clones and leaves some out. Of 95,000 to 150,000 clones listed, approximately 91% are singletons. V dropped 6 bases and J dropped 1; count of bases not matched to a gene: 8. Germline lookup yields CDR1 WNHNN and CDR2 SYGVQD (reference sequence). This CDR3 spans 15 amino acids. The donors were members of the validation cohort comprising 120 subjects, separate from the roughly 680-subject first cohort. On this clone: The target antigen is unknown.

The sequence was obtained from a woman in her late teens or twenties in good health and CMV-seronegative. The chain carries TRBV10-1 and TRBJ1-1, with 7 bases matching TRBD1. Specimen: PBMCs. CDR3 region: CASSERQGWNTEAFF. In DNA, the CDR3 is TGCGCCAGCAGCGAGAGACAGGGATGGAACACTGAAGCTTTCTTT.